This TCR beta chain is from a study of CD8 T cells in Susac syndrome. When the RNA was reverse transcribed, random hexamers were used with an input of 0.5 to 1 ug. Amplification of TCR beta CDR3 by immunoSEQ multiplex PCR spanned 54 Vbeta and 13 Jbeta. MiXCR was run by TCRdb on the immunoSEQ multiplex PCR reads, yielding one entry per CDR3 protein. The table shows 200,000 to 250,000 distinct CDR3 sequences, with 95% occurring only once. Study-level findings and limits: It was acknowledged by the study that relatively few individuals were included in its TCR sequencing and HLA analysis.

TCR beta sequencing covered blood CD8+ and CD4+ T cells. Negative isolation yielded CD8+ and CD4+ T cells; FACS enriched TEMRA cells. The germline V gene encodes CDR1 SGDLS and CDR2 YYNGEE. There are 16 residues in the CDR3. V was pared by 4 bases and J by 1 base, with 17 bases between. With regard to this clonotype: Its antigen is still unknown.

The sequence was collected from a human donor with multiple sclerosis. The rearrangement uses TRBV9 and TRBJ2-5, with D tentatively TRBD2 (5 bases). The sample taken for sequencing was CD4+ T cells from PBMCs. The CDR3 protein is CASSPRAGGIQETQYF. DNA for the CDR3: TGTGCCAGCAGCCCGCGGGCGGGCGGAATCCAAGAGACCCAGTACTTC.